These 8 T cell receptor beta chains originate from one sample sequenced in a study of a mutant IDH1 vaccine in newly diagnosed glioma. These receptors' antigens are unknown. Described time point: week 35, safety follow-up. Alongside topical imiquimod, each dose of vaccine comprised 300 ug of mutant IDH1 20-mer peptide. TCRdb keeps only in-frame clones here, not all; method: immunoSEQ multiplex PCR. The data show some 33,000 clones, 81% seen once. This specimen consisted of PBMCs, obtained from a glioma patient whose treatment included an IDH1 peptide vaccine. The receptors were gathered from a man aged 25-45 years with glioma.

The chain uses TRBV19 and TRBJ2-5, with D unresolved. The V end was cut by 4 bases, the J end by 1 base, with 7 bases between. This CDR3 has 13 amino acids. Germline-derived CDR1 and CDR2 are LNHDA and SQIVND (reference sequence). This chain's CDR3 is CASSRSLQETQYF. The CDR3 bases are TGTGCCAGTAGTAGGTCGCTCCAAGAGACCCAGTACTTC.

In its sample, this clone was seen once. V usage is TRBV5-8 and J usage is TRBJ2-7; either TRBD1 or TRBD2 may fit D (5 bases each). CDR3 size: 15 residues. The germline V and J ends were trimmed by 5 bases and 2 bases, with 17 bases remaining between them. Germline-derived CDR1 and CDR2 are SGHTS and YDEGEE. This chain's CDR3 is CASSLTPGRPYEQYF. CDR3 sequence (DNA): TGTGCCAGCAGTCTTACCCCGGGACGACCCTACGAGCAGTACTTC.

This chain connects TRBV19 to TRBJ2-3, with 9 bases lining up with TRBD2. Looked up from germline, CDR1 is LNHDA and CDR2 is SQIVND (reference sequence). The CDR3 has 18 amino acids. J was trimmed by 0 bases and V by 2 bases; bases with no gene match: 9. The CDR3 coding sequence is TGTGCCAGTAGTATATCGGTCCCACTAGCGGGCAGCACAGATACGCAGTATTTT. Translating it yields CASSISVPLAGSTDTQYF.

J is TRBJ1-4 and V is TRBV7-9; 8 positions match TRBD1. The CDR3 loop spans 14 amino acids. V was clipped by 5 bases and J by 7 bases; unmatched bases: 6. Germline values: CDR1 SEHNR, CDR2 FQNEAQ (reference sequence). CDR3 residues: CASSLRTGSEKLFF. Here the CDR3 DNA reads TGTGCCAGCAGCCTTAGGACAGGGAGTGAAAAACTGTTTTTT.

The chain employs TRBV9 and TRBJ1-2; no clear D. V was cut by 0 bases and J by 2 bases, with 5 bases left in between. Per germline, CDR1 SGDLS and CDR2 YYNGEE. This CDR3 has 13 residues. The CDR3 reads CASSVDRNYGYTF. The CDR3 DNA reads TGTGCCAGCAGCGTAGACAGAAACTATGGCTACACCTTC.

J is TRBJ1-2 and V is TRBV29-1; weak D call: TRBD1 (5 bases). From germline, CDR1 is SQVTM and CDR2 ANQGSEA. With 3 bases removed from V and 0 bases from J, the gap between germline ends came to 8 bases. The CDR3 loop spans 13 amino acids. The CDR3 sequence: CSVEPGTNYGYTF. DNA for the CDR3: TGCAGCGTTGAGCCAGGGACTAACTATGGCTACACCTTC. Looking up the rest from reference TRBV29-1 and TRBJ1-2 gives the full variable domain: SAVISQKPSRDICQRGTSLTIQCQVDSQVTMMFWYRQQPGQSLTLIATANQGSEATYESGFVIDKFPISRPNLTFSTLTVSNMSPEDSSIYLCSVEPGTNYGYTFGSGTRLTVV.

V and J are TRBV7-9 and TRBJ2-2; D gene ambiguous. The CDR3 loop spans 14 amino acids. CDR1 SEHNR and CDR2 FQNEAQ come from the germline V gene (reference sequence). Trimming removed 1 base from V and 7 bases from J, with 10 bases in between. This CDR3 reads CASSLGGINGELFF. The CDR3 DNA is TGTGCCAGCAGCTTAGGTGGGATTAACGGGGAGCTGTTTTTT.

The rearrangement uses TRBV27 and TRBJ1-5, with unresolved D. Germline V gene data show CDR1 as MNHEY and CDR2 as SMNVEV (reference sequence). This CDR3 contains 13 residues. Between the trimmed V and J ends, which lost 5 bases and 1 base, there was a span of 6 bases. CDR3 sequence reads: CASSRLSNQPQHF. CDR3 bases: TGTGCCAGCAGTCGCCTAAGCAATCAGCCCCAGCATTTT.